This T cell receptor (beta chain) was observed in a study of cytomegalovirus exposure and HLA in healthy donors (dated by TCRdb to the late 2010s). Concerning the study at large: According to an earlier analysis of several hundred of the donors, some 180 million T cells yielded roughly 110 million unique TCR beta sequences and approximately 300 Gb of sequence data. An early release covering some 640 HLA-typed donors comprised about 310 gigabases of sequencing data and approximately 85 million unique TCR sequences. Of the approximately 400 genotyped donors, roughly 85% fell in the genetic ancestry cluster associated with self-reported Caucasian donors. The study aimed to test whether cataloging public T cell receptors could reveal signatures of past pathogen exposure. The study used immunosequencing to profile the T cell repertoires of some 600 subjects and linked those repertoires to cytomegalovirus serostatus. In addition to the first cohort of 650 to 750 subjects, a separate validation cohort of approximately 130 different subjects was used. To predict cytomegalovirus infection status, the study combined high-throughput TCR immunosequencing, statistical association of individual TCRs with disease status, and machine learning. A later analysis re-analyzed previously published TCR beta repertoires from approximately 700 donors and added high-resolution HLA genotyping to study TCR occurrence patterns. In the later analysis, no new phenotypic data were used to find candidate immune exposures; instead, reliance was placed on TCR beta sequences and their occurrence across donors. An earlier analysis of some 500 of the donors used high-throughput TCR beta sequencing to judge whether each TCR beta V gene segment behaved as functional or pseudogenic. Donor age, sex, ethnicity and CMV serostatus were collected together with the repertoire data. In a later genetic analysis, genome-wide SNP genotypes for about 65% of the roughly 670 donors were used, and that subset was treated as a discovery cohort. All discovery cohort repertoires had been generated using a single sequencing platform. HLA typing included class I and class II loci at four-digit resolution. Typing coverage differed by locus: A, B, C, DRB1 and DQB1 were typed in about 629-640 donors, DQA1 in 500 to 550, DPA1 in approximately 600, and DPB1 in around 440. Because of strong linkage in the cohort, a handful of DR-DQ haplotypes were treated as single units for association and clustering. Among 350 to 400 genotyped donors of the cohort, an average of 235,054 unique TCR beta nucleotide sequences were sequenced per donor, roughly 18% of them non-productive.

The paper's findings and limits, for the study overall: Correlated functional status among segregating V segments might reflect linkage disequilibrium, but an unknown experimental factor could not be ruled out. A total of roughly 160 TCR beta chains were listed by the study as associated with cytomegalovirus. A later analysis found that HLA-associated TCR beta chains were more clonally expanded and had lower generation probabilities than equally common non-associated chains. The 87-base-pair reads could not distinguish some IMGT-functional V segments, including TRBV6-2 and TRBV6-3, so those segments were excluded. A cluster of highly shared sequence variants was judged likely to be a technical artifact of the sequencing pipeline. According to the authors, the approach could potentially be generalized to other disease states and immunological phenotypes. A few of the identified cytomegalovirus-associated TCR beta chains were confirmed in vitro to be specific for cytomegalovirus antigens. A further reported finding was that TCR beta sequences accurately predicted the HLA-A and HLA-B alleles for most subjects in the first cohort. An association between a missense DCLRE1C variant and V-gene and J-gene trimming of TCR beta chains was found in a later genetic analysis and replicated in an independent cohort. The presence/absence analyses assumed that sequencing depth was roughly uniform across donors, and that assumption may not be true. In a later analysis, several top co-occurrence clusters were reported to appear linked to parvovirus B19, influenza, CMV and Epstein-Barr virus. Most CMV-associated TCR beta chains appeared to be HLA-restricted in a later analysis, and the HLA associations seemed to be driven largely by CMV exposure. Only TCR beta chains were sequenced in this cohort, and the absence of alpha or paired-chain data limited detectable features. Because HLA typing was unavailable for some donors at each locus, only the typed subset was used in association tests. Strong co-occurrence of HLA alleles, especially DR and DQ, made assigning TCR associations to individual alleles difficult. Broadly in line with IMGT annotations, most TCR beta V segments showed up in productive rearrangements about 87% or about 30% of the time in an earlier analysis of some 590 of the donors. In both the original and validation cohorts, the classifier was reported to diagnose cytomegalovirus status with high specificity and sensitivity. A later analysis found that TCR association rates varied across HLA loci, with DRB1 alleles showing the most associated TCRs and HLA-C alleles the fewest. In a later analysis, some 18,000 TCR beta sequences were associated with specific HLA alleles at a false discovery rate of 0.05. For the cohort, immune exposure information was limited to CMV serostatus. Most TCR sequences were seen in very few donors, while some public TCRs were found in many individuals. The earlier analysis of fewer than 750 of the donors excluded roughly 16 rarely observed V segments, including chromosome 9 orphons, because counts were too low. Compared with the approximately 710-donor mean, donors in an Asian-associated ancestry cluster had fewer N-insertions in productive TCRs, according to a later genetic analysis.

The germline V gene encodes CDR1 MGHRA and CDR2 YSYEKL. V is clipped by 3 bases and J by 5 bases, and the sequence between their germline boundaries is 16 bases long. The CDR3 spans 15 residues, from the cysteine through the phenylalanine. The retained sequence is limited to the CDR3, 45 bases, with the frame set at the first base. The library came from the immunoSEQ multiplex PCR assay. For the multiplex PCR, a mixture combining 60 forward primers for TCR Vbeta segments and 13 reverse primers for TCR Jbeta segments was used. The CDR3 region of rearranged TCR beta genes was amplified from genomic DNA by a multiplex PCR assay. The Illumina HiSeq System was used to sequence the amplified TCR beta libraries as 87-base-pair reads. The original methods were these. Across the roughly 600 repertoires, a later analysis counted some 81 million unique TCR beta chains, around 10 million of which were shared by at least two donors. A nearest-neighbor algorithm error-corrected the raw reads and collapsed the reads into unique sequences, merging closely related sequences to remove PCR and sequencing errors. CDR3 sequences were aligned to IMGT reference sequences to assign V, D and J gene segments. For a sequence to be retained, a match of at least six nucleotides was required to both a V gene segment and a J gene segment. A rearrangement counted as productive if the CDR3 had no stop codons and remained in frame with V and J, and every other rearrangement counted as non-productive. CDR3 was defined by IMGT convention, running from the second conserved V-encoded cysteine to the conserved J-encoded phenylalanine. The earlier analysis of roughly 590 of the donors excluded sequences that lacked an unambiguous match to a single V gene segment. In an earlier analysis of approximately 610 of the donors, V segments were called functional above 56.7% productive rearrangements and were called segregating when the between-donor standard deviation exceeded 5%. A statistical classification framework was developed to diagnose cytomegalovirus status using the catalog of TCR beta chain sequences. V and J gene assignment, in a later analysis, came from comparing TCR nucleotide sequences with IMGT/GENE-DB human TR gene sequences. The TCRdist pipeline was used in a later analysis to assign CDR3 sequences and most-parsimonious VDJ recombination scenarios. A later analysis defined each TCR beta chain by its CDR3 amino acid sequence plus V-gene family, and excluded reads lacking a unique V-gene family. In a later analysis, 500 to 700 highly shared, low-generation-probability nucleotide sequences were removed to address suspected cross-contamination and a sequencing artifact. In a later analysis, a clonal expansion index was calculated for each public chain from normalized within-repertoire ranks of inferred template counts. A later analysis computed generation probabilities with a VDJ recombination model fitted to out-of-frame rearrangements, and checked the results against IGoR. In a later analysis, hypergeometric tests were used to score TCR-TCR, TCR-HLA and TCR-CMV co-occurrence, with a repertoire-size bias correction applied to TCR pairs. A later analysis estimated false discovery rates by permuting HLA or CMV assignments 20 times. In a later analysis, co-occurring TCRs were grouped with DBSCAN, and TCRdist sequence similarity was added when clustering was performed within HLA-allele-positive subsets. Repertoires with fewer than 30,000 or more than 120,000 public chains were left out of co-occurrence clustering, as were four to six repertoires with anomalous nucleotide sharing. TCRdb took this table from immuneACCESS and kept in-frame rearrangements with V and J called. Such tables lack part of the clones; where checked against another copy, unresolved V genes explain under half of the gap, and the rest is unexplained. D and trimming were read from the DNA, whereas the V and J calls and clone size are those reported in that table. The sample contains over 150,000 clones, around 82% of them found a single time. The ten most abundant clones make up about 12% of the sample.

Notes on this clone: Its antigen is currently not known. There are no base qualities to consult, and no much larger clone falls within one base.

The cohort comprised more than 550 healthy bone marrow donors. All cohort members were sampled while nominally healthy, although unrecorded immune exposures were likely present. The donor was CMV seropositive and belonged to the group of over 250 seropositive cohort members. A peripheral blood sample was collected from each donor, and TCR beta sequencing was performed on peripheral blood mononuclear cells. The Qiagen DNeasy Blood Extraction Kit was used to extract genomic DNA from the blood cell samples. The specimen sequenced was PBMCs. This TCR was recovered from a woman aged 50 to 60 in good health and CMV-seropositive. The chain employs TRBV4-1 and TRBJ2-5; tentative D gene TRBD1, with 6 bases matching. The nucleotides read TGCGCCAGCAGCCATCCGGGACATTGGGGGGAGACCCAGTACTTC. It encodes CASSHPGHWGETQYF.